One sample yielded the 29 T cell receptor beta chains listed below, sequenced in a study of cytomegalovirus exposure and HLA in healthy donors. Assay: immunoSEQ multiplex PCR; the TCRdb copy retains only in-frame clones and omits some. Found here are some 200,000 clones, around 86% of them singletons; the top ten hold 7.2%. Sequenced sample: PBMCs. Receptors originate from a man under 40 in good health and CMV-seropositive.

V gene TRBV5-1 combines with J gene TRBJ2-3; TRBD2 agrees at 11 bases. The junction had 5 bases not matched to a gene; V was cut back by 5 bases and J by 0 bases. The CDR3 has 16 residues. Germline CDR1 and CDR2: SGHRS and YFSETQ. The CDR3 sequence is CASSSGGVVSTDTQYF. The CDR3 DNA sequence: TGCGCCAGCAGTAGCGGGGGGGTGGTCAGCACAGATACGCAGTATTTT.

The count of this clone is one. The genes are TRBV7-3 and TRBJ1-6; D remains unclear. The germline V gene has CDR1 SGHTA and CDR2 FQGTGA. Trimming cost V 1 base and J 3 bases, with 10 bases left between them. CDR3 length equals 16 residues. This CDR3 is CASSLRSRNYNSPLHF. The CDR3 DNA reads as TGTGCCAGCAGCTTAAGGTCCAGAAACTATAATTCACCCCTCCACTTT. The full variable domain, in which reference TRBV7-3 and TRBJ1-6 provide the parts outside the CDR3, is GAGVSQTPSNKVTEKGKYVELRCDPISGHTALYWYRQSLGQGPEFLIYFQGTGAADDSGLPNDRFFAVRPEGSVSTLKIQRTERGDSAVYLCASSLRSRNYNSPLHFGNGTRLTVT.

The CDR3 nucleotides are TGTGCCAGCACGGTGGGACAGGGCTATGGCTACACCTTC. This encodes CASTVGQGYGYTF. This chain joins TRBV28 and TRBJ1-2, with 9 bases aligning to TRBD1. CDR1 is MDHEN and CDR2 is SYDVKM in the germline V gene. The V gene end was trimmed by 7 bases and the J gene end by 4 bases; junction bases not matched to a gene: 4. This CDR3 contains 13 residues.

This sequence joins TRBV13 and TRBJ2-6; no clear D gene. V lost 5 bases and J 1 base, leaving 9 bases between the germline ends. This CDR3 comprises 15 residues. Germline CDR1 and CDR2: PRHDT and FYEKMQ (reference sequence). CDR3 sequence reads: CASSPRISGANVLTF. The CDR3 DNA reads TGTGCCAGCAGCCCCAGAATTTCTGGGGCCAACGTCCTGACTTTC.

This sequence joins TRBV11-1 and TRBJ2-1, with 14 bases aligning to TRBD2. With 5 bases clipped from V and 3 bases from J, the junction kept 9 bases outside the gene matches. Germline CDR1 SGHAT, CDR2 FQDESV (reference sequence). The CDR3 extends over 18 amino acids. CDR3 amino acids: CASSRNAGTSGGYNEQFF. The CDR3 bases are TGTGCCAGCAGCCGAAATGCCGGGACTAGCGGGGGCTACAATGAGCAGTTCTTC.

This clone was observed once. The genes are TRBV7-2 and TRBJ1-6; D may be TRBD1 (5 bases). V dropped 0 bases and J dropped 10 bases, with 10 bases sitting between them. The CDR3 runs 14 residues. Germline V lookup: CDR1 SGHTA, CDR2 FQGNSA. CDR3 sequence: CASSLAWGNSPLHF. The CDR3 region has the DNA TGTGCCAGCAGCTTAGCCTGGGGGAACTCACCCCTCCACTTT. The entire variable domain, with the rest obtained from reference TRBV7-2 and TRBJ1-6, is as follows: GAGVSQSPSNKVTEKGKDVELRCDPISGHTALYWYRQSLGQGLEFLIYFQGNSAPDKSGLPSDRFSAERTGGSVSTLTIQRTQQEDSAVYLCASSLAWGNSPLHFGNGTRLTVT.

The J gene is TRBJ2-7, the V gene TRBV6-5; D perhaps matches TRBD1 (6 bases). This CDR3 has 15 amino acids. Trimming shortened V by 4 bases and J by 0 bases, and 13 bases separated the two germline ends. CDR1 is MNHEY, CDR2 SVGAGI, per germline. Written as DNA, the CDR3 is TGTGCCAGCAGTTCCCCACAGGGACCCTCCTACGAGCAGTACTTC. Amino acid sequence: CASSSPQGPSYEQYF.

This clone was found a few times. The chain joins TRBV11-3 to TRBJ1-2; 9 bases align to TRBD1. Germline V gives CDR1 SGHNT, CDR2 YENEEA. The CDR3 is made up of 13 amino acids. The junction had 6 bases not matched to a gene; V was cut back by 5 bases and J by 8 bases. Here the CDR3 DNA reads TGTGCCAGCAGCCAGGGGACAGGGTACGGCTACACCTTC. It yields the protein CASSQGTGYGYTF.

This clone was seen more than once but under ten times. The chain couples TRBV18 to TRBJ1-1; no clear D. Germline V lookup: CDR1 KGHSH, CDR2 LQKENI. There are 14 residues in the CDR3. DNA for the CDR3: TGTGCACTTTCGGACGGACGTCTGAACACTGAAGCTTTCTTT. As protein: CALSDGRLNTEAFF.

This clone was recorded only once. The rearrangement joins TRBV30 to TRBJ1-6, with no clear D. Trimming cost V 4 bases and J 0 bases, with 10 bases left between them. Germline V gene data show CDR1 as GTSNPN and CDR2 as SVGIG (reference sequence). The CDR3 runs 15 residues. Written as DNA, the CDR3 is TGTGCCTGGATAAAGGAAAACTCCTATAATTCACCCCTCCACTTT. Translated: CAWIKENSYNSPLHF.

The chain has TRBV2 and TRBJ2-5, with 12 bases aligning to TRBD2. J lost 4 bases, V lost 5 bases, and 8 bases had no gene match. Germline CDR1 is SNHLY and CDR2 is FYNNEI. The CDR3 sequence is 16 residues long. Here the CDR3 reads CASSSTSGRSGETQYF. The CDR3 nucleotides read TGTGCCAGCAGTTCTACTAGCGGGAGGTCGGGAGAGACCCAGTACTTC.

The chain employs TRBV29-1 and TRBJ2-2; 8 bases align to TRBD2. V lost 7 bases to trimming and J lost 4 bases; unmatched junction nucleotides: 2. Germline V gene lookup returns CDR1 SQVTM and CDR2 ANQGSEA. The CDR3 consists of 12 residues. CDR3 residues: CSAGGATGELFF. The DNA of the CDR3 is TGCAGCGCGGGGGGGGCCACCGGGGAGCTGTTTTTT.

V gene TRBV6-5 combines with J gene TRBJ2-1; tentatively, D is TRBD1 (6 bases). Trimming shortened V by 6 bases and J by 0 bases, and 12 bases separated the two germline ends. Per germline, CDR1 MNHEY and CDR2 SVGAGI. The CDR3 is 15 residues long. The CDR3 here is CASSTDRSSYNEQFF. The CDR3 DNA reads as TGTGCCAGCAGCACGGACAGAAGCTCCTACAATGAGCAGTTCTTC.

Only one count was recorded for this clone. The chain combines TRBV27 with TRBJ2-7; D may be TRBD1 (5 bases). Deletions cut 0 bases from V and 1 base from J, with 16 bases between. This CDR3 has 17 residues. Germline V gene lookup returns CDR1 MNHEY and CDR2 SMNVEV (reference sequence). Here the CDR3 reads CASSLSTGLRASYEQYF. DNA for the CDR3: TGTGCCAGCAGTTTATCAACGGGCCTCAGGGCTTCCTACGAGCAGTACTTC.

DNA of the CDR3: TGTGCCAGCAGTGTGGTCGGTTACAATGAGCAGTTCTTC. The encoded protein is CASSVVGYNEQFF. This chain uses TRBV25-1 with TRBJ2-1; D is undetermined. Germline V gene data show CDR1 as MGHDK and CDR2 as SYGVNS. Trimming removed 4 bases at V and 4 bases at J, with 8 bases between. The length of the CDR3 is 13 residues. Filled out from reference TRBV25-1 and TRBJ2-1, the complete variable domain reads EADIYQTPRYLVIGTGKKITLECSQTMGHDKMYWYQQDPGMELHLIHYSYGVNSTEKGDLSSESTVSRIRTEHFPLTLESARPSHTSQYLCASSVVGYNEQFFGPGTRLTVL.

J is TRBJ1-5 and V is TRBV5-1; D unclear. The V gene lost 0 bases and the J gene lost 3 bases, with 7 bases spanning the gap. This CDR3 has 14 residues. Germline CDR1 SGHRS, CDR2 YFSETQ. CDR3 in DNA: TGCGCCAGCAGCTTGGGCAGTACCAATCAGCCCCAGCATTTT. Translated, it gives CASSLGSTNQPQHF.

The chain joins TRBV6-4 to TRBJ2-1; D uncertain. The CDR3 runs to 12 residues. The V gene lost 2 bases and the J gene lost 6 bases, with 5 bases spanning the gap. The germline V gene encodes CDR1 MRHNA and CDR2 SNTAGT. For the CDR3, the DNA is TGTGCCAGCAGTGACCTAATCAATGAGCAGTTCTTC. Translating it yields CASSDLINEQFF.

The chain couples TRBV20-1 to TRBJ2-1; no definite D call. CDR3 size: 11 residues. CDR1 is DFQATT and CDR2 is SNEGSKA in the germline V gene (reference sequence). Trimming left V 3 bases short and J 8 bases short, with 8 bases between. The CDR3 is CSASWLDEQFF. The DNA for the CDR3 is TGCAGTGCTAGTTGGTTGGATGAGCAGTTCTTC.

The V gene is TRBV28, the J gene TRBJ1-5; D is unclear. The V end was cut by 8 bases, the J end by 1 base, with 12 bases between. This CDR3 is 14 amino acids long. Germline V gene lookup returns CDR1 MDHEN and CDR2 SYDVKM. The CDR3 here is CASVFYHSNQPQHF. In DNA, the CDR3 is TGTGCCAGCGTCTTCTATCACAGCAATCAGCCCCAGCATTTT.

The V and J genes are TRBV11-3 and TRBJ2-5, with D tentatively TRBD1 (6 bases). Germline V gene lookup returns CDR1 SGHNT and CDR2 YENEEA. With 5 bases removed from V and 0 bases from J, the gap between germline ends came to 10 bases. This CDR3 has 14 residues. Written as DNA, the CDR3 is TGTGCCAGCAGCCCCTGGGACAACCAAGAGACCCAGTACTTC. This codes for CASSPWDNQETQYF.

The chain's CDR3 is CASSLMGRGGAEQYF. The CDR3 coding sequence is TGTGCCAGCAGTTTAATGGGGAGGGGTGGTGCCGAGCAGTACTTC. The J gene is TRBJ2-7, the V gene TRBV28, with 7 bases identical to TRBD2. The CDR3 loop spans 15 amino acids. The trim removed 2 bases at V and 6 bases at J, leaving 10 bases unmatched. Looked up from germline, CDR1 is MDHEN and CDR2 is SYDVKM.

The genes are TRBV19 and TRBJ1-1; D is undetermined. Trimming stripped 3 bases from V and 5 bases from J, with 7 bases between. Germline V gene data show CDR1 as LNHDA and CDR2 as SQIVND (reference sequence). The CDR3 runs to 12 residues. Written as DNA, the CDR3 is TGTGCCAGTAGTATTCATTCAACTGAAGCTTTCTTT. Translated: CASSIHSTEAFF.

V usage is TRBV11-2 and J usage is TRBJ2-5; D is uncertain. Germline V gives CDR1 SGHAT, CDR2 FQNNGV. This CDR3 region has 12 residues. V lost 7 bases, J lost 7 bases, and 13 bases lay in between. CDR3 residues: CASMGADGTQYF. The CDR3 nucleotides are TGTGCCAGCATGGGCGCAGATGGGACCCAGTACTTC.

The rearrangement uses TRBV4-2 and TRBJ2-7; D is possibly TRBD1 (6 bases). The V and J ends lost 0 bases and 2 bases respectively, with 8 bases between them. Germline CDR1 is LGHNA and CDR2 is YNFKEQ. The CDR3 is made up of 14 amino acids. CDR3 protein: CASSQDPGAYEQYF. The CDR3 nucleotides read TGTGCCAGCAGCCAAGATCCAGGGGCCTACGAGCAGTACTTC.

This chain uses TRBV7-2 with TRBJ1-2; 7 positions agree with TRBD1. The CDR3 is 10 residues long. CDR1 and CDR2 from the germline V gene are SGHTA and FQGNSA. V lost 11 bases, J lost 13 bases, and 10 bases stayed unmatched. This CDR3 is CAGKTGSLTF. The CDR3 DNA reads TGTGCCGGGAAGACAGGGTCGCTCACCTTC.

This clone was detected once. The rearrangement uses TRBV5-1 and TRBJ1-2; D uncertain. This CDR3 is 14 amino acids long. CDR1 SGHRS and CDR2 YFSETQ come from the germline V gene. V shed 0 bases and J shed 4 bases, with 10 bases lying between them. The CDR3 DNA follows: TGCGCCAGCAGCTTGGTTGCCAGTTCCTATGGCTACACCTTC. It yields the protein CASSLVASSYGYTF.

The chain carries TRBV4-3 and TRBJ1-6, with no clear D. CDR1 LGHNA and CDR2 YSLEER come from the germline V gene. The germline V and J ends were trimmed by 1 base and 7 bases, with 11 bases remaining between them. There are 15 residues in the CDR3. The CDR3 bases are TGCGCCAGCAGCCAAGTCGACTTGGGGAATTCACCCCTCCACTTT. Protein product: CASSQVDLGNSPLHF.

About this clone itself: This same CDR3 is encoded by further DNA sequences in the sample. The gene calls are TRBV30 and TRBJ2-7; D gene ambiguous. Trimming took 0 bases from V and 3 from J, leaving 6 bases between them. The CDR3 is made up of 12 amino acids. Germline loops: CDR1 GTSNPN, CDR2 SVGIG (reference sequence). The CDR3 sequence: CAWSVSVYEQYF. Here the CDR3 DNA reads TGTGCCTGGAGTGTAAGCGTCTACGAGCAGTACTTC.

V and J are TRBV27 and TRBJ1-1; 8 positions match TRBD1. This CDR3 spans 14 amino acids. Germline-derived CDR1 and CDR2 are MNHEY and SMNVEV (reference sequence). Trimming cost V 4 bases and J 5 bases; bases outside gene matches: 6. CDR3 nucleotides: TGTGCCAGCAGTTCACAGGGGGTAAGGACTGAAGCTTTCTTT. Amino acid sequence: CASSSQGVRTEAFF.